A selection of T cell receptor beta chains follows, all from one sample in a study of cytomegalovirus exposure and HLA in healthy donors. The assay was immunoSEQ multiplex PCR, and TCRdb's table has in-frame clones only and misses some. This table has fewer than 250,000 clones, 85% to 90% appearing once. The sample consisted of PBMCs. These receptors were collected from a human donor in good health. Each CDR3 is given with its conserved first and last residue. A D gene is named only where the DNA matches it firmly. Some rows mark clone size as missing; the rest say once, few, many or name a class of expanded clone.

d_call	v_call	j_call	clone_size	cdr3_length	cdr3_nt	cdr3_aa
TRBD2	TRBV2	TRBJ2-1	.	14	TGTGCCAGCATTCAACGGGAGGATTACAATGAGCAGTTCTTC	CASIQREDYNEQFF
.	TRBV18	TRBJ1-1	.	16	TGTGCCAGCTCACCTCAGGGGTTACGGGAGAACACTGAAGCTTTCTTT	CASSPQGLRENTEAFF
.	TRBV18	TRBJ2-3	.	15	TGTGCCAGCTCACCCACTATCTCCAGGGCAGATACGCAGTATTTT	CASSPTISRADTQYF
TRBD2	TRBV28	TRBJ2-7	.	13	TGTGCCACCTGGGGACTAGCGGGAAACGAGCAGTACTTC	CATWGLAGNEQYF
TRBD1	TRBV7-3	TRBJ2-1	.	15	TGTGCCAGCAGTTATGGACAGGGCGCCTACAATGAGCAGTTCTTC	CASSYGQGAYNEQFF
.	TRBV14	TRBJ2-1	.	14	TGTGCCAGCAGCCTTCGCTCGCGAAACAATGAGCAGTTCTTC	CASSLRSRNNEQFF
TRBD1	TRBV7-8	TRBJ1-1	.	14	TGTGCCAGCAGCCTTCGGACAGGGGGCACTGAAGCTTTCTTT	CASSLRTGGTEAFF
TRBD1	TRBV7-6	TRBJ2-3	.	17	TGTGCCAGCAGCTTGGAGGGACAGGGATTCTTCACAGATACGCAGTATTTT	CASSLEGQGFFTDTQYF
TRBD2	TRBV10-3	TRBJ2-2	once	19	TGTGCCATCAGTGAGTCGGTACTAGCGGGAGGGCCGAACACCGGGGAGCTGTTTTTT	CAISESVLAGGPNTGELFF
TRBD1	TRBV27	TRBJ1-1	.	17	TGTGCCAGCAGTTTTAGGATGGACAGGACTATGAACACTGAAGCTTTCTTT	CASSFRMDRTMNTEAFF
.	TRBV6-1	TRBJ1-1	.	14	TGTGCCAGCACCCTTGGGGCCGTTGGCACAGAAGCTTTCTTT	CASTLGAVGTEAFF
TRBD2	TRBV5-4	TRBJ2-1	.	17	TGTGCCAGCAGCTTGGGATCGGGCGGGAGGGCCTACAATGAGCAGTTCTTC	CASSLGSGGRAYNEQFF
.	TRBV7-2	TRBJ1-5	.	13	TGTGCCAGCAGCTCTGACTGGGATCAGCCCCAGCATTTT	CASSSDWDQPQHF
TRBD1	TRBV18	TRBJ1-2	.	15	TGTGCCAGCTCACCCGAAAGGGGACAGGGAGGTGGCTACACCTTC	CASSPERGQGGGYTF
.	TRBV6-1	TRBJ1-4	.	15	TGTGCCAGCAGTGGGGGGGTCATCCTTAATGAAAAACTGTTTTTT	CASSGGVILNEKLFF
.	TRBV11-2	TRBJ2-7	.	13	TGTGCCAGCAGCTTTGACGGGAGCGGCGAGCAGTACTTC	CASSFDGSGEQYF
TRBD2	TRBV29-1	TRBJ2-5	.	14	TGCAGCGTTGGTCTAGCGGGAGCCTCAGAGACCCAGTACTTC	CSVGLAGASETQYF
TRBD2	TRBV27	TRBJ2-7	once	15	TGTGCCAGCAGGACGACTAGCGGAGTAACCTATGAGCAGTACTTC	CASRTTSGVTYEQYF
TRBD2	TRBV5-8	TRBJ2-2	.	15	TGTGCCAGCAGCTTGGAGCGGGAGTTCACCGGGGAGCTGTTTTTT	CASSLEREFTGELFF
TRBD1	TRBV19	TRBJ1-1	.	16	TGTGCCAGTAGAGTAAGCGGACAGGAGGAGGACACTGAAGCTTTCTTT	CASRVSGQEEDTEAFF
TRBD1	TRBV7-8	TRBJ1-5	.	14	TGTGCCAGCAGCTTACGACAGGGTGAACAGCCCCAGCATTTT	CASSLRQGEQPQHF
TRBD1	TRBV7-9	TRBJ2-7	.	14	TGTGCCAGCAGTCTAGACAGGGGGTTCTACGAGCAGTACTTC	CASSLDRGFYEQYF
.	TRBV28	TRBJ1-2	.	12	TGTGCCAGCACCGTTGCAGGGAATGGCTACACCTTC	CASTVAGNGYTF
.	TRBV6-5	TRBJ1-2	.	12	TGTGCCAGCAGTTCCCAGGGGCTTGGCTACACCTTC	CASSSQGLGYTF
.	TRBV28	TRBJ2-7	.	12	TGTGCCAGCAGTACGCAGGGTTGGGCCCAGTACTTC	CASSTQGWAQYF
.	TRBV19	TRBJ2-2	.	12	TGTGCCAGTAGCCCCCTCAGCGGGGAGCTGTTTTTT	CASSPLSGELFF
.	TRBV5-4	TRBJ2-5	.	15	TGTGCCAGCAGCCTCGACAGTAAGTGGCAAGAGACCCAGTACTTC	CASSLDSKWQETQYF
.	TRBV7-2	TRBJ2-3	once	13	TGTGCCAGCAGCGCGCCGGCAGCGGGTACGCAGTATTTT	CASSAPAAGTQYF
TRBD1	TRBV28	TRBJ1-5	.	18	TGTGCCAGCAGTTTTGTTTGGGACAGGGGGCGCGGCAATCAGCCCCAGCATTTT	CASSFVWDRGRGNQPQHF
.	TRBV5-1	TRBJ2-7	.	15	TGCGCCAGCAGCTTGACGACAGAGAGCTCCTACGAGCAGTACTTC	CASSLTTESSYEQYF
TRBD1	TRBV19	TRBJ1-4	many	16	TGTGCCAGTAGTATAAGAGCGACAGGGGCTAATGAAAAACTGTTTTTT	CASSIRATGANEKLFF